Detailed here is one T cell receptor (beta chain). Generated by immunoSEQ multiplex PCR, the TCRdb table keeps only in-frame clones and is missing some. The sample yields about 270,000 clones, roughly nine tenths seen once. The sample is drawn from a study of blood T cell repertoires in COVID-19. The CDR3 extends over 15 amino acids. J lost 6 bases, V lost 3 bases, and 5 bases had no gene match. The germline CDR1 and CDR2 sequences are LNHDA and SQIVND (reference sequence). This chain connects TRBV19 to TRBJ1-5; 10 nucleotides match TRBD1. The clonotype was recovered from a man aged 40-55 years with active or convalescent COVID-19. Source material: peripheral blood. The chain's CDR3 is CASSIKGQGSQPQHF. The CDR3 bases are TGTGCCAGTAGTATTAAGGGACAGGGGAGTCAGCCCCAGCATTTT.